Listed below are T cell receptor beta chains from one sample, sequenced in a study of shared clonotypes between healthy human individuals. Assay: immunoSEQ multiplex PCR; the TCRdb copy retains only in-frame clones and omits some. The repertoire holds about 2.5 million clones, around 90% seen once, with around 0.35% in the top ten. The sequenced sample consisted of naive CD4+ T cells from PBMCs. The receptors were gathered from a man between 18 and 29 years old in good health. Some clones in this sample may be carry-over from other donors' samples. The CDR3 runs from the conserved cysteine through the conserved F or W. A D gene is named only where the DNA matches it firmly. Clone sizes are given selectively: once, few, many, or a class where the clone is expanded.

>TRBJ2-3|NA|TRBV4-3|NA
CASSQDQFPSGDTQYF
>TRBJ2-7|NA|TRBV10-3|NA
CAISEGTLIYEQYF
>TRBJ2-2|NA|TRBV27|NA
CASHSGRGSTGELFF
>TRBJ2-7|NA|TRBV7-2|NA
CASSLQARPDAYEQYF
>TRBJ2-5|NA|TRBV7-3|TRBD1
CASSTDRGEETQYF
>TRBJ2-2|NA|TRBV5-1|NA
CASSLVADTGELFF
>TRBJ2-5|NA|TRBV5-1|TRBD1
CASSVGGQGAGETQYF
>TRBJ1-1|NA|TRBV5-1|NA
CASSFFQGRDTEAFF
>TRBJ2-7|NA|TRBV30|NA
CAWSRDPGEQYF
>TRBJ1-2|NA|TRBV21-1|NA
CASSKWSAGGYTF
>TRBJ1-3|NA|TRBV5-8|NA
CASSFDPPGGGNTIYF
>TRBJ2-7|NA|TRBV5-1|NA
CASSLEFDQGFGQYF
>TRBJ1-4|NA|TRBV19|NA
CASSRDWGPNEKLFF
>TRBJ2-7|NA|TRBV4-3|TRBD2
CASSQDLAGTRYEQYF
>TRBJ2-3|NA|TRBV4-1|NA
CASSELLGTDTQYF
>TRBJ2-7|NA|TRBV6-5|NA
CASSSARTGVIYEQYF
>TRBJ2-3|NA|TRBV18|TRBD1
CASSPRTGPDTQYF
>TRBJ1-2|NA|TRBV7-2|NA
CASSPPRDVLFNYGYTF
>TRBJ1-2|NA|TRBV9|NA
CASSVTGSYGYTF
>TRBJ2-7|NA|TRBV30|NA
CAWGTGTQFYEQYF
>TRBJ2-2|NA|TRBV9|NA
CASSVEELWGFGRVRSGELFF
>TRBJ2-1|once|TRBV19|NA
CASSTLGRGRDLFF
>TRBJ1-2|NA|TRBV6-5|NA
CASSYSGQGKNTF
>TRBJ1-2|NA|TRBV5-4|NA
CASSLLAGEGYTF
>TRBJ2-6|NA|TRBV28|NA
CASRLAGANVLTF
>TRBJ1-3|NA|TRBV4-1|TRBD1
CASSQDRGTGGPRSGNTIYF
>TRBJ2-3|once|TRBV7-3|NA
CASSLAGYTDTQYF
>TRBJ2-5|NA|TRBV6-5|NA
CASSYYGTPWTTQYF
>TRBJ1-1|NA|TRBV7-3|NA
CASSLNSGEGTEAFF
>TRBJ2-5|NA|TRBV7-6|NA
CASSSGGETQYF
>TRBJ1-1|NA|TRBV6-1|NA
CASSHGASGAFF
>TRBJ1-5|once|TRBV10-2|NA
CASSETGNQPQHF
>TRBJ1-2|NA|TRBV29-1|NA
CSAGGGPSGYTF
>TRBJ2-1|NA|TRBV13|NA
CASSLGHRGAPSYNEQFF
>TRBJ2-1|NA|TRBV7-2|TRBD2
CASSLVATSGSEQFF
>TRBJ2-1|NA|TRBV5-6|TRBD1
CASSFRDREYNEQFF
>TRBJ1-1|NA|TRBV6-4|TRBD1
CASSPGGGMNTEAFF
>TRBJ2-5|NA|TRBV5-4|NA
CASSRGGRGYQETQYF
>TRBJ1-4|NA|TRBV7-9|NA
CASRPPPDRNEKLFF
>TRBJ2-7|once|TRBV28|TRBD1
CASRPGTGVYEQYF
>TRBJ2-1|once|TRBV4-2|TRBD1
CASSLHGQGAGEQFF
>TRBJ2-5|NA|TRBV5-4|TRBD1
CASSLTGTGGGETQYF
>TRBJ1-3|NA|TRBV15|NA
CATSRDASIGGNTIYF
>TRBJ2-7|NA|TRBV6-5|NA
CASSAPGGSYEQYF
>TRBJ2-1|once|TRBV4-1|TRBD2
CASSQPRLAGVQFF
>TRBJ2-1|NA|TRBV11-1|NA
CASSSRGGREQFF
>TRBJ2-3|NA|TRBV5-1|NA
CASSLVTARTDTQYF
>TRBJ1-2|NA|TRBV28|TRBD1
CASSFNLRQGTQGYTF
>TRBJ2-3|NA|TRBV7-2|TRBD2
CASSLGVAGGGGDTQYF
>TRBJ2-5|NA|TRBV6-1|TRBD2
CASSGYSGSWKETQYF
>TRBJ2-5|NA|TRBV29-1|NA
CSVEGGPAVETQYF
>TRBJ2-2|NA|TRBV7-9|NA
CASSPSWLGELFF
>TRBJ2-7|NA|TRBV7-3|NA
CASSIRQAPSVEQYF
>TRBJ2-2|NA|TRBV2|NA
CASSRDTGELFF
>TRBJ1-2|NA|TRBV7-9|NA
CASSRGQDYGYTF
>TRBJ2-5|NA|TRBV29-1|NA
CSGQSGETQYF
>TRBJ1-1|NA|TRBV30|TRBD1
CAWGKTGAHDTEAFF
>TRBJ2-1|NA|TRBV5-5|NA
CASTLEGLPYNEQFF
>TRBJ2-7|NA|TRBV11-2|NA
CASSLYAGEEYEQYF